This T cell receptor (beta chain) was sequenced during a study of blood T cell repertoires in COVID-19. Whole-study context: Donors in the United States, Italy and Spain gave samples during acute or convalescent COVID-19.

One Seattle source followed patients from active infection through their disease course. Original data processing: By means of reference gene primer amplification, nucleated cell counts were estimated. Clones were sequenced by immunoSEQ multiplex PCR, and TCRdb holds only the in-frame ones, with some missing. V, J and clone size are those of that table, while D and trimming were read from the DNA. The sample lists about 62,000 clones, 80% to 90% seen once, with about 18% in the top ten. The CDR3 has 16 residues. The junction had 6 bases not matched to a gene; V was cut back by 5 bases and J by 3 bases. Germline CDR1 LNHDA, CDR2 SQIVND (reference sequence).

The chain uses TRBV19 and TRBJ2-1; TRBD2 aligns across 11 bases. Material for sequencing was peripheral blood. This sequence was found in a woman aged 60-75 years with COVID-19, enrolled during active disease. The CDR3 loop is CASSDRGTSGYNEQFF. In nucleotides, the CDR3 is TGTGCCAGTAGTGACCGCGGGACTAGCGGCTACAATGAGCAGTTCTTC.